This T cell receptor (beta chain) was documented in a study of response to subunit inactivated influenza vaccine. Study-wide points: Authors proposed each seasonal influenza vaccination draws in few new T cells.

The CDR3 loop spans 18 amino acids. CDR1 MNHEY and CDR2 SMNVEV come from the germline V gene (reference sequence). Trimming took off 4 bases at V and 0 bases at J, with 19 bases between the two ends. TCRdb used MiXCR to reprocess the RT-PCR reads, holding one entry per CDR3 protein. Of over 300,000 distinct CDR3 sequences in the sample, 20% to 25% were seen once. Turning to this clonotype: What it binds is not known.

Specimen: PBMCs from blood, collected approximately 22 months after vaccination. The clonotype was recovered from a man in his fifties or sixties who received an inactivated influenza vaccine. The rearrangement uses TRBV27 and TRBJ1-5; no clear D. In nucleotides, the CDR3 is TGTGCCAGCAGTTCCTATGGGCTGGGAAGATATAGCAATCAGCCCCAGCATTTT. Protein sequence: CASSSYGLGRYSNQPQHF.